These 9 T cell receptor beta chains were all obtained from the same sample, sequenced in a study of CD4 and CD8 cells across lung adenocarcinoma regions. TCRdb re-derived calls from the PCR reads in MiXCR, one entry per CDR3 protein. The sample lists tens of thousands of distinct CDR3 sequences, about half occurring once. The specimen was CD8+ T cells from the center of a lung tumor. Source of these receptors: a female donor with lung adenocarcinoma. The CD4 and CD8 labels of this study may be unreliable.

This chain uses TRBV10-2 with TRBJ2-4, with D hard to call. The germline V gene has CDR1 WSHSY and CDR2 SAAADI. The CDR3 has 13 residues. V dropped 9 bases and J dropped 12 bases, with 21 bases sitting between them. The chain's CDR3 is CARGLCAKNTQYF. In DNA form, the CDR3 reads TGCGCCAGGGGCCTGTGCGCCAAAAATACTCAGTACTTC.

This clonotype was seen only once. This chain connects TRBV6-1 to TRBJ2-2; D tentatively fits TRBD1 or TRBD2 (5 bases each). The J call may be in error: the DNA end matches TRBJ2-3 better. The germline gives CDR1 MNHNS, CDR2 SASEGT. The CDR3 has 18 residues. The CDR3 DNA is TGTGCCAGCAGTGAAGCGCTTATTGGGGGAGCGAACACCGGGAAGCAGTATTTT. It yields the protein CASSEALIGGANTGKQYF.

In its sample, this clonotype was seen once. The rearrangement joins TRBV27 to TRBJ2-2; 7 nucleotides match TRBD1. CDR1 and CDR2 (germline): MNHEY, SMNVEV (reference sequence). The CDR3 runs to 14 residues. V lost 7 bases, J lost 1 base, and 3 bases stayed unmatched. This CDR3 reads CASTDRVNTGELFF. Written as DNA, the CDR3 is TGTGCCAGCACCGACAGGGTGAACACCGGGGAGCTGTTTTTT.

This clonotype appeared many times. The CDR3 protein is CASSLTSGGYNEQFF. For the CDR3, the DNA is TGTGCCAGCAGCCTCACTAGCGGGGGGTACAATGAGCAGTTCTTC. This sequence joins TRBV7-2 and TRBJ2-1; 12 bases agree with TRBD2. The CDR3 has 15 amino acids. Trimming took 5 bases from V and 4 from J; bases not matched to a gene: 3. The germline V gene encodes CDR1 SGHTA and CDR2 FQGNSA.

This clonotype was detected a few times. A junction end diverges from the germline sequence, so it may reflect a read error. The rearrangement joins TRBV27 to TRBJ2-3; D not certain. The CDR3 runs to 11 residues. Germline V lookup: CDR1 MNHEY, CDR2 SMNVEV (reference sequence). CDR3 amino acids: CASRHPETQYF. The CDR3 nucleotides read TGTGCCAGCCGTCACCCAGAGACGCAGTATTTT.

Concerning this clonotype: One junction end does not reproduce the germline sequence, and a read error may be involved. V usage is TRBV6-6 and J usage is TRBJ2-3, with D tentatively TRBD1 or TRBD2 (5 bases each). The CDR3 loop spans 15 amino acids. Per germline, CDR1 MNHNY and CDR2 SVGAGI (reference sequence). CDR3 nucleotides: TGTGCCCGCATCTCGGGGCTCAGGGCCACAGATACTCAGTATTTC. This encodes CARISGLRATDTQYF.

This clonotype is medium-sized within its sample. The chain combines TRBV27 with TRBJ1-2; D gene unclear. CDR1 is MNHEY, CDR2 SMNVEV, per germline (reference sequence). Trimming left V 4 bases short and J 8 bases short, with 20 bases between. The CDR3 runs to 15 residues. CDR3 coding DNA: TGTGCCAGCAGTTACCTGACCGGGAACAAGTGGGGCTACACCTTC. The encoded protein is CASSYLTGNKWGYTF.

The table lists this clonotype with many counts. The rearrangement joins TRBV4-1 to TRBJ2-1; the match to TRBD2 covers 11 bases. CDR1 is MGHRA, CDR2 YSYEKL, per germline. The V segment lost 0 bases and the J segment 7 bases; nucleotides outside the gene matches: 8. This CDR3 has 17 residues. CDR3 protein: CASSQEPLAGGLNEQFF. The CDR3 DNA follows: TGCGCCAGCAGCCAAGAACCGCTAGCGGGAGGTTTAAATGAGCAGTTCTTC.

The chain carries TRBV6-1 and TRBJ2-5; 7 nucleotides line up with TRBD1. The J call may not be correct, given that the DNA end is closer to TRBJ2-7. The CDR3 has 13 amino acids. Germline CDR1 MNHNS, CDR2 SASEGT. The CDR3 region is CASSPTGVHEQYF. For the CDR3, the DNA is TGTGCCAGCAGTCCAACAGGGGTACACGAGCAGTACTTC.